The 17 T cell receptor beta chains below come from one sample, sequenced in a study of CD8+CD57+ T cells in acquired aplastic anemia. Study findings and constraints: Reduced diversity was recorded for CD8+CD57+ cells relative to total CD4+ and CD8+ pools in patients.

Whoever was chosen for sequencing had shown CD8+CD57+ cell expansion by flow cytometry. These receptors' targets are unknown. CDR3 and TCR beta VDJ profiling relied on genomic DNA as the template. TCRdb re-analysed the reads in MiXCR, keeping a single row per CDR3 protein. Found here are about 20,000 distinct CDR3 sequences, around 40% of them singletons; the top ten hold roughly 86%. The sequenced sample was CD8+CD57+ T cells sorted from PBMCs. Subset denoted: bead-enriched CD8+CD57+ effector memory T cells from SAA patients. The receptors shown here come from a human donor with aplastic anemia.

The sample holds one count of this clonotype. One end of the junction fails to match germline, which may point to a read error. The chain employs TRBV7-9 and TRBJ2-1, with TRBD1 matching over 8 bases. The germline V gene encodes CDR1 SEHNR and CDR2 FQNEAQ (reference sequence). The CDR3 runs 21 residues. CDR3 bases: TGCGCCAGCAGCCCGTACCCGGACAGGGTCGGATACAATGCCTCATACAATGAGCAGTTCTTC. This gives the protein CASSPYPDRVGYNASYNEQFF. Using reference TRBV7-9 and TRBJ2-1 for the parts outside the CDR3, the full variable domain is DTGVSQNPRHKITKRGQNVTFRCDPISEHNRLYWYRQTLGQGPEFLTYFQNEAQLEKSRLLSDRFSAERPKGSFSTLEIQRTEQGDSAMYLCASSPYPDRVGYNASYNEQFFGPGTRLTVL.

This chain connects TRBV20-1 to TRBJ1-5; unclear D gene. The germline V and J ends were trimmed by 0 bases and 2 bases, with 14 bases remaining between them. In germline, CDR1 is DFQATT, CDR2 SNEGSKA (reference sequence). The CDR3 has 16 residues. CDR3 in DNA: TGCAGTGCTAGAGATTCGACTAGCGGGGGCAATCAGCCCCAGCATTTT. Translated, it gives CSARDSTSGGNQPQHF.

The chain has TRBV20-1 and TRBJ2-3, with D maybe TRBD2 (5 bases). V dropped 1 base and J dropped 1 base, with 24 bases sitting between them. Germline CDR1 reads DFQATT; CDR2 reads SNEGSKA (reference sequence). This CDR3 spans 19 amino acids. This CDR3 reads CSARAPPATRTRGTDTQYF. The DNA for the CDR3 is TGCAGTGCTAGAGCCCCCCCCGCCACCCGGACGCGGGGCACAGATACGCAGTATTTT.

This sequence joins TRBV20-1 and TRBJ2-1; TRBD1 agrees at 7 bases. The CDR3 is 14 residues long. Per the germline V gene, CDR1 is DFQATT and CDR2 is SNEGSKA (reference sequence). Trimming at V came to 6 bases and at J to 7 bases, leaving 12 bases not matched to a gene. CDR3 nucleotide sequence: TGCAGTGCCCTTGACTCGGGGACAGCTAATGAGCAGTTCTTC. This gives the protein CSALDSGTANEQFF.

This clonotype came up many times. V gene TRBV20-1 combines with J gene TRBJ2-3, with a possible D match to TRBD2 (6 bases). CDR3 length: 14 amino acids. Trimming pared 6 bases from V and 3 bases from J, leaving 16 bases between. The germline V gene has CDR1 DFQATT and CDR2 SNEGSKA (reference sequence). The CDR3 spells CSAVRAEGTDTQYF. CDR3 bases: TGCAGTGCCGTCCGGGCGGAGGGGACAGATACGCAGTATTTT.

The chain joins TRBV7-3 to TRBJ2-7; either TRBD1 or TRBD2 may supply D (7 bases each). Germline CDR1 reads SGHTA; CDR2 reads FQGTGA. The CDR3 covers 14 residues. V was trimmed by 4 bases and J by 6 bases, leaving 16 bases between them. The CDR3, as DNA: TGTGCCAGCAGCTCTCAGGGGGGGGGAACCGAGCAGTACTTC. This encodes CASSSQGGGTEQYF. Combining the CDR3 with reference TRBV7-3 and TRBJ2-7 gives the whole variable domain GAGVSQTPSNKVTEKGKYVELRCDPISGHTALYWYRQSLGQGPEFLIYFQGTGAADDSGLPNDRFFAVRPEGSVSTLKIQRTERGDSAVYLCASSSQGGGTEQYFGPGTRLTVT.

The V and J genes are TRBV14 and TRBJ2-5; the D gene could be TRBD1 or TRBD2 (5 bases each). The CDR3 totals 15 residues. V lost 1 base, J lost 4 bases, and 13 bases lay in between. Germline V lookup: CDR1 SGHDN, CDR2 FVKESK. CDR3 sequence (DNA): TGTGCCAGCAGCCAAGTAAGGGGAGCGGTAGAGACCCAGTACTTC. Translation: CASSQVRGAVETQYF.

This clonotype was found a few times. V and J are TRBV2 and TRBJ2-4; D is perhaps TRBD2 (7 bases). This CDR3 spans 17 amino acids. In germline, CDR1 is SNHLY, CDR2 FYNNEI. V was clipped by 0 bases and J by 1 base, with 13 bases between them. The DNA for the CDR3 is TGTGCCAGCAGTGAAGCGCGTGGGGGGGCGGCCAAAAACATTCAGTACTTC. Protein sequence: CASSEARGGAAKNIQYF.

The rearrangement uses TRBV10-3 and TRBJ2-5; 10 nucleotides agree with TRBD2. V shed 6 bases and J 1 base; nucleotides not matched to a gene: 8. Germline V gene lookup returns CDR1 ENHRY and CDR2 SYGVKD. This CDR3 has 16 amino acids. CDR3 residues: CAIRVGLADSQETQYF. The CDR3 nucleotides are TGTGCCATCAGGGTAGGACTAGCGGACAGCCAAGAGACCCAGTACTTC.

The chain uses TRBV20-1 and TRBJ1-2; possible D gene TRBD1, 6 bases. The CDR3 runs 15 residues. V was trimmed by 1 base and J by 3 bases, leaving 15 bases between them. CDR1 and CDR2 (germline): DFQATT, SNEGSKA (reference sequence). The CDR3 DNA is TGCAGTGCTAGAGGGGAACAGGGAGACTACTATGGCTACACCTTC. Protein: CSARGEQGDYYGYTF.

This clonotype was recorded only once. V is TRBV11-2 and J is TRBJ2-3; 9 nucleotides agree with TRBD2. The germline CDR1 and CDR2 sequences are SGHAT and FQNNGV. The trim removed 5 bases at V and 6 bases at J, leaving 15 bases unmatched. The CDR3 runs to 17 residues. DNA for the CDR3: TGTGCCAGCAGCCTCGGACTTCTAGCGGGATCGGGGGATACGCAGTATTTT. Translating gives CASSLGLLAGSGDTQYF.

This clonotype has just a few counts. The chain combines TRBV7-6 with TRBJ1-2; D perhaps matches TRBD1 (5 bases). Germline CDR1 is SGHVS and CDR2 is FNYEAQ. Trimming cost V 4 bases and J 4 bases, with 13 bases left between them. There are 14 residues in the CDR3. Here the CDR3 reads CASSSLDTSYGYTF. The CDR3 DNA sequence: TGTGCCAGCAGCTCCCTGGACACCAGCTATGGCTACACCTTC. The full variable domain, in which reference TRBV7-6 and TRBJ1-2 provide the parts outside the CDR3, is GAGVSQSPRYKVTKRGQDVALRCDPISGHVSLYWYRQALGQGPEFLTYFNYEAQQDKSGLPNDRFSAERPEGSISTLTIQRTEQRDSAMYRCASSSLDTSYGYTFGSGTRLTVV.

The chain is built from TRBV7-8 and TRBJ2-7; D not resolved. The germline CDR1 and CDR2 sequences are SGHVS and FQNEAQ. This CDR3 spans 13 amino acids. Trimming removed 0 bases from V and 4 bases from J, with 7 bases in between. The CDR3 DNA reads TGTGCCAGCAGCTTAGCTTGGGGATACGAGCAGTACTTC. Protein sequence: CASSLAWGYEQYF.

The chain combines TRBV7-6 with TRBJ2-5; 8 nucleotides align to TRBD1. CDR1 and CDR2 from the germline V gene are SGHVS and FNYEAQ. V lost 1 base, J lost 1 base, and 5 bases stayed unmatched. CDR3 length: 16 residues. In DNA form, the CDR3 reads TGTGCCAGCAGCTTAGAAGCAGGGGGCTTCCAAGAGACCCAGTACTTC. Translation gives CASSLEAGGFQETQYF.

The rearrangement joins TRBV20-1 to TRBJ2-3; no clear D. V gave up 3 bases and J gave up 0 bases, with 4 bases separating them. CDR1 is DFQATT and CDR2 is SNEGSKA in the germline V gene (reference sequence). CDR3 length: 12 amino acids. The CDR3 region is CSASGSTDTQYF. CDR3 bases: TGCAGTGCTAGCGGGAGCACAGATACGCAGTATTTT.

The rearrangement uses TRBV19 and TRBJ2-5, with D possibly called TRBD1 or TRBD2 (5 bases each). The CDR3 sequence is 13 residues long. Trimming shortened V by 6 bases and J by 0 bases, and 8 bases separated the two germline ends. Per germline, CDR1 LNHDA and CDR2 SQIVND (reference sequence). Here the CDR3 reads CASRGRHQETQYF. Written as DNA, the CDR3 is TGTGCCAGTAGGGGACGGCACCAAGAGACCCAGTACTTC.

The chain couples TRBV2 to TRBJ2-7; TRBD2 is a possible D gene (6 bases). Germline V gene sequence: CDR1 SNHLY, CDR2 FYNNEI. The germline V and J ends were trimmed by 8 bases and 0 bases, with 14 bases remaining between them. CDR3 length: 14 residues. Here the CDR3 reads CASVGTRNSYEQYF. DNA of the CDR3: TGTGCCAGCGTCGGGACTCGGAACTCCTACGAGCAGTACTTC.